A single sample gave rise to the 25 T cell receptor beta chains below, sequenced in a study of blood T cells in healthy people across ages. Combining a sample-barcoded 5' primer with a J-beta primer mix, a second PCR ran for roughly 6 to 11 cycles. TCRdb used MiXCR to reprocess the 5' RACE reads, holding one entry per CDR3 protein. The sample has about 1.8 million distinct CDR3 sequences, around half seen once; the top ten hold 2.1%. The sequencing sample was made of blood. The origin of the receptors is a woman in her thirties or forties in good health.

This clonotype showed up just a few times. The gene calls are TRBV10-3 and TRBJ2-5; weak D call: TRBD2 (6 bases). The germline V gene encodes CDR1 ENHRY and CDR2 SYGVKD. V lost 2 bases and J lost 3, with 10 bases in between. CDR3 size: 14 residues. CDR3 sequence reads: CAISEPGLKETQYF. The CDR3 region has the DNA TGTGCCATCAGTGAGCCGGGACTGAAAGAGACCCAGTACTTC.

The rearrangement links TRBV20-1 to TRBJ2-5, with TRBD1 matching 7 bases. CDR3 size: 12 residues. V lost 4 bases and J lost 7; bases outside the gene matches: 6. In germline, CDR1 is DFQATT, CDR2 SNEGSKA (reference sequence). CDR3 bases: TGCAGTGCTACCAGGGGGAAAGGGACCCAGTACTTC. As protein: CSATRGKGTQYF.

The chain links TRBV11-2 to TRBJ2-1; possible D gene TRBD2, 9 bases. The length of the CDR3 is 17 residues. Deletions cut 5 bases from V and 5 bases from J, with 22 bases between. Per the germline V gene, CDR1 is SGHAT and CDR2 is FQNNGV. The CDR3 reads CASSPRTGRGGNNEQFF. As DNA, the CDR3 is TGTGCCAGCAGCCCCAGGACAGGGCGGGGGGGGAACAATGAGCAGTTCTTC.

In its sample, this clonotype was seen a few times. This chain joins TRBV7-2 and TRBJ2-4, with D possibly TRBD1 on 6 matching bases. In germline, CDR1 is SGHTA, CDR2 FQGNSA. V was shortened by 1 base and J by 4 bases, with 14 bases between the two germline ends. The CDR3 is 16 residues long. The CDR3 nucleotides are TGTGCCAGCAGCTTAGGAGGGTTGACAGGAAAAAACATTCAGTACTTC. It specifies CASSLGGLTGKNIQYF. Full variable domain (outside the CDR3, taken from reference TRBV7-2 and TRBJ2-4): GAGVSQSPSNKVTEKGKDVELRCDPISGHTALYWYRQSLGQGLEFLIYFQGNSAPDKSGLPSDRFSAERTGGSVSTLTIQRTQQEDSAVYLCASSLGGLTGKNIQYFGAGTRLSVL.

The chain has TRBV27 and TRBJ2-7, with D possibly being TRBD1 (8 bases). The CDR3 is 16 amino acids. V was cut by 0 bases and J by 6 bases, with 18 bases left in between. Germline-derived CDR1 and CDR2 are MNHEY and SMNVEV (reference sequence). The CDR3 loop reads CASSLSGGTGFSEQYF. CDR3 coding DNA: TGTGCCAGCAGTTTATCGGGGGGGACAGGATTCAGCGAGCAGTACTTC.

The CDR3 here is CASSLGLAGNSYNEQFF. The CDR3 DNA is TGTGCCAGCAGCCTTGGACTAGCGGGGAACTCCTACAATGAGCAGTTCTTC. The rearrangement joins TRBV6-6 to TRBJ2-1, with 12 bases matching TRBD2. Germline CDR1 is MNHNY and CDR2 is SVGAGI (reference sequence). With 6 bases clipped from V and 0 bases from J, the junction kept 6 bases outside the gene matches. This CDR3 has 17 amino acids.

This clonotype has a handful of counts. The CDR3 DNA reads as TGTGCCACCAGCACAGGGACCCCGGAGACCCAGTACTTC. This translates into CATSTGTPETQYF. This sequence joins TRBV15 and TRBJ2-5; D tentatively reads TRBD1 or TRBD2 (5 bases each). Germline-derived CDR1 and CDR2 are LNHNV and YYDKDF (reference sequence). The CDR3 is 13 residues long. Trimming shortened V by 4 bases and J by 5 bases, and 11 bases separated the two germline ends.

V gene TRBV3-1 combines with J gene TRBJ2-5; no definite D call. The DNA matches TRBJ2-7 better at its end, which makes the J call doubtful. The length of the CDR3 is 13 residues. Germline-derived CDR1 and CDR2 are LGHDT and YNNKEL (reference sequence). As DNA, the CDR3 is TGTGCCAGCAGCCAAGTCGCGGTACCCGAGCAGTACTTC. The encoded protein is CASSQVAVPEQYF.

The gene calls are TRBV6-1 and TRBJ2-4; D may be TRBD2 (6 bases). The J call is in doubt because the DNA end fits TRBJ2-7 better. The CDR3 runs to 14 residues. Germline CDR1 MNHNS, CDR2 SASEGT. The CDR3 DNA reads as TGTGCCAGTAAGTGGTCGGGCGGGGCCTACGAGCAGTACTTC. It specifies CASKWSGGAYEQYF.

CDR3 DNA sequence: TGTGCCAGCAGCTTTGGGGACAGGCAGCCCCAGCATTTT. It codes for CASSFGDRQPQHF. This sequence joins TRBV7-2 and TRBJ1-5, with 8 bases aligning to TRBD1. Germline V gene sequence: CDR1 SGHTA, CDR2 FQGNSA. CDR3 length: 13 amino acids. Losses at the gene ends were 3 bases for V and 7 bases for J; bases not matched to a gene: 2. Based on the CDR3 plus reference TRBV7-2 and TRBJ1-5, the full variable domain is GAGVSQSPSNKVTEKGKDVELRCDPISGHTALYWYRQSLGQGLEFLIYFQGNSAPDKSGLPSDRFSAERTGGSVSTLTIQRTQQEDSAVYLCASSFGDRQPQHFGDGTRLSIL.

J is TRBJ2-7 and V is TRBV7-6, with TRBD1 as a possible D gene (5 bases). From germline, CDR1 is SGHVS and CDR2 FNYEAQ. The CDR3 is 13 amino acids. V dropped 0 bases and J dropped 6 bases, with 9 bases sitting between them. The CDR3 bases are TGTGCCAGCAGCTTAGCGTGGGGCCGCGAGCAGTACTTC. The encoded protein is CASSLAWGREQYF.

Of note for this clonotype: A junction boundary mismatches the germline segment, possibly from a read error. The genes are TRBV7-2 and TRBJ2-5; 9 bases are a match to TRBD2. This CDR3 region has 17 residues. CDR1 is SGHTA, CDR2 FQGNSA, per germline. The CDR3 region is CASTLGVLAGARETQYF. CDR3 sequence (DNA): TGTGCCAGCACCTTAGGGGTCTTAGCGGGGGCTAGGGAGACCCAGTACTTC.

This clonotype has only one observation. The rearrangement links TRBV12-3 or TRBV12-4 to TRBJ2-1; D gene unclear. The J call may be in error: the DNA end matches TRBJ2-7 better. The CDR3 runs to 15 residues. The CDR3 bases are TGTGCCAGCAGTTTCGGTGACCTCACCTACAATGAGCAGTACTTC. This translates into CASSFGDLTYNEQYF.

This clonotype was found a few times. The V and J genes are TRBV10-3 and TRBJ2-7; TRBD1 agrees at 9 bases. With V trimmed by 2 bases and J by 4 bases, 6 bases remained unmatched. CDR3 length: 15 amino acids. Germline loops: CDR1 ENHRY, CDR2 SYGVKD. This CDR3 is CAISEGTGPRYEQYF. CDR3 DNA: TGTGCCATCAGTGAGGGGACAGGGCCAAGGTACGAGCAGTACTTC.

The chain couples TRBV12-3 or TRBV12-4 to TRBJ2-7; a possible D gene is TRBD1 (6 bases). Trimming stripped 6 bases from V and 7 bases from J, with 16 bases between. The CDR3 length is 13 residues. As DNA, the CDR3 is TGTGCCAGCAGCCTAAGACAGGCAGGAGAGCAGTACTTC. Protein sequence: CASSLRQAGEQYF.

This clonotype has ten or more counts. The genes are TRBV20-1 and TRBJ2-6, with TRBD1 as a possible D gene (6 bases). Trimming took off 3 bases at V and 0 bases at J, with 9 bases between the two ends. Germline V gene data show CDR1 as DFQATT and CDR2 as SNEGSKA (reference sequence). This CDR3 is built from 15 residues. The CDR3 DNA follows: TGCAGTGCTAGTCAGGGGTACTCTGGGGCCAACGTCCTGACTTTC. It encodes CSASQGYSGANVLTF.

J is TRBJ2-3 and V is TRBV7-2, with TRBD2 identical over 8 bases. V was clipped by 5 bases and J by 8 bases; unmatched bases: 9. Germline V gene sequence: CDR1 SGHTA, CDR2 FQGNSA. This CDR3 is 14 amino acids long. CDR3 residues: CASSGSAGVRTQYF. CDR3 DNA sequence: TGTGCCAGCAGCGGATCAGCGGGGGTTCGTACGCAGTATTTT.

This chain links TRBV6-1 with TRBJ1-2; TRBD1 might be the D (5 bases). Germline assignment: CDR1 MNHNS and CDR2 SASEGT. V was clipped by 10 bases and J by 4 bases, with 19 bases between them. The CDR3 has 14 amino acids. Here the CDR3 DNA reads TGTGCCACCAGCCTCGACAGACCCAGCTATGGCTACACCTTC. Translation: CATSLDRPSYGYTF.

V usage is TRBV18 and J usage is TRBJ1-2; unclear D gene. The CDR3 is 14 amino acids. Trimming pared 2 bases from V and 8 bases from J, leaving 15 bases between. The germline CDR1 and CDR2 sequences are KGHSH and LQKENI. Here the CDR3 DNA reads TGTGCCAGCTCACCAGGAGTGGGGAATCGGGGCTACACCTTC. This codes for CASSPGVGNRGYTF.

This clonotype has a single count. The chain carries TRBV28 and TRBJ1-5, with D perhaps matching TRBD1 (6 bases). The CDR3 covers 13 residues. V shed 4 bases and J shed 7 bases, with 11 bases lying between them. CDR1 is MDHEN and CDR2 is SYDVKM in the germline V gene. The CDR3: CASSSEQGQPQHF. In DNA, the CDR3 is TGTGCCAGCAGTTCCGAACAGGGCCAGCCCCAGCATTTT.

The chain links TRBV4-3 to TRBJ2-5; 11 nucleotides align to TRBD1. Germline loops: CDR1 LGHNA, CDR2 YSLEER. The CDR3 spans 18 residues. With 4 bases clipped from V and 5 bases from J, the junction kept 15 bases outside the gene matches. The CDR3 sequence is CASSLLRSGQGGVETQYF. Written as DNA, the CDR3 is TGCGCCAGCAGCCTTCTCCGGTCGGGACAGGGGGGTGTGGAGACCCAGTACTTC.

The chain carries TRBV20-1 and TRBJ2-3; 10 bases line up with TRBD1. The CDR3 consists of 13 residues. The germline gives CDR1 DFQATT, CDR2 SNEGSKA (reference sequence). V gave up 6 bases and J gave up 8 bases; unmatched junction bases: 8. The CDR3 protein is CSAQDRGRGTQYF. CDR3 DNA sequence: TGCAGTGCCCAGGACAGGGGGAGGGGTACGCAGTATTTT.

The genes are TRBV4-1 and TRBJ1-2; no definite D call. Germline CDR1 MGHRA, CDR2 YSYEKL. V shed 1 base and J shed 3 bases, with 9 bases lying between them. There are 14 residues in the CDR3. This CDR3 is CASSQARIDYGYTF. In DNA, the CDR3 is TGCGCCAGCAGCCAAGCTAGGATAGACTATGGCTACACCTTC.

This clonotype was seen a single time. The gene calls are TRBV2 and TRBJ2-1, with 8 bases fitting TRBD2. The CDR3 length is 12 residues. V lost 7 bases and J lost 9; bases outside the gene matches: 5. Looked up from germline, CDR1 is SNHLY and CDR2 is FYNNEI. CDR3 DNA: TGTGCCAGCATCGGACTAGCCGGTGAGCAGTTCTTC. This encodes CASIGLAGEQFF.

The rearrangement uses TRBV5-1 and TRBJ2-5; possibly TRBD1 for D (5 bases). The J call may be wrong; the DNA end is better matched by TRBJ2-7. Germline CDR1 and CDR2: SGHRS and YFSETQ. This CDR3 is built from 14 residues. The CDR3: CASSSTVLPGEQYF. For the CDR3, the DNA is TGCGCCAGCAGCTCGACAGTTTTGCCTGGCGAGCAGTACTTC.